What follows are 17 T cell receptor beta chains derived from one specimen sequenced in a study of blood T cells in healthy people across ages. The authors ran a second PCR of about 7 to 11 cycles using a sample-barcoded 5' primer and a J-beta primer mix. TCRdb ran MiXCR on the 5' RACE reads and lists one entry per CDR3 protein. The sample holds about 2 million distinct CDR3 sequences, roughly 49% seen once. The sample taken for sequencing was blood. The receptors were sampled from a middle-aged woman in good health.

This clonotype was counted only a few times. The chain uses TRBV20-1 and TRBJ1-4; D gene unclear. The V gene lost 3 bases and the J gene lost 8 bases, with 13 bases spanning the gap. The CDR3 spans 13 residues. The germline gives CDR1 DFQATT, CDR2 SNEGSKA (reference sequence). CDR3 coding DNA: TGCAGTGCTAGCTGGCCGAGTGGGGAAAAACTGTTTTTT. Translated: CSASWPSGEKLFF.

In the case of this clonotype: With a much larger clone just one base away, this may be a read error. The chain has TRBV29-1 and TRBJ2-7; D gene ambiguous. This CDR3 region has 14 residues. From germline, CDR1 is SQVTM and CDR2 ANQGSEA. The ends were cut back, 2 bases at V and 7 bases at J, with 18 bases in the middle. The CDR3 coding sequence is TGCAGCGTTGAAATCCGGACGGGCTACAATGAGCAGTACTTC. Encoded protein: CSVEIRTGYNEQYF.

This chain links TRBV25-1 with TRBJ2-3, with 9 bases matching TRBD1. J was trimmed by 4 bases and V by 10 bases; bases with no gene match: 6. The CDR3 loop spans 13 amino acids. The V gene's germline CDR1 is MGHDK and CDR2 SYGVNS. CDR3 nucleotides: TGTGCCACGGAGACAGGGGGTGCAGATACGCAGTATTTT. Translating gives CATETGGADTQYF.

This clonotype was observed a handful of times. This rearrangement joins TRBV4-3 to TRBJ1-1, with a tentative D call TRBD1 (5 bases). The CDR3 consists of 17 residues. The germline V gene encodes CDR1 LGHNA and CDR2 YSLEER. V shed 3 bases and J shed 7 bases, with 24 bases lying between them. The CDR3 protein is CASSQGGSGVVTGEAFF. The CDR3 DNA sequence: TGCGCCAGCAGCCAGGGAGGATCGGGGGTTGTAACGGGTGAAGCTTTCTTT.

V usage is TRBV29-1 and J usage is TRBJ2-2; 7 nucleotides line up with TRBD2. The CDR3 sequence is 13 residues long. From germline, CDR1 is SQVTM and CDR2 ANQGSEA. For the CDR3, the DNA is TGCAGGGACTACGGGGGGAGCGCCGGGGAGCTGTTTTTT. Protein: CRDYGGSAGELFF.

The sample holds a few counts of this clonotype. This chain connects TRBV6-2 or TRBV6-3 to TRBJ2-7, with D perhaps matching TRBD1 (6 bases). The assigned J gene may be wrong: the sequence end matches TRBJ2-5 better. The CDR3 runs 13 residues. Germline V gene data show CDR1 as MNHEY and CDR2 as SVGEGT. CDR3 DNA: TGTGCAACCCAATGGGCAGGGGAAGAGACCCAGTACTTC. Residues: CATQWAGEETQYF.

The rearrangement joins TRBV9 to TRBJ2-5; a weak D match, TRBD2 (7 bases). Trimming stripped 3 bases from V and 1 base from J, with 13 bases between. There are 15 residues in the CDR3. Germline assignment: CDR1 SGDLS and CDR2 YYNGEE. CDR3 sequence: CASSGGGGTQETQYF. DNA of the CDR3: TGTGCCAGCAGCGGGGGAGGGGGGACCCAAGAGACCCAGTACTTC.

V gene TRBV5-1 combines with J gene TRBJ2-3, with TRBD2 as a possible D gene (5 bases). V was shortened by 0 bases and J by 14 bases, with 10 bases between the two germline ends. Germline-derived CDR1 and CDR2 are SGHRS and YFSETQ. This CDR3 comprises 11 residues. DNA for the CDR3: TGCGCCAGCAGCTTGGGGGGAGAGCGGTATTTT. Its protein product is CASSLGGERYF.

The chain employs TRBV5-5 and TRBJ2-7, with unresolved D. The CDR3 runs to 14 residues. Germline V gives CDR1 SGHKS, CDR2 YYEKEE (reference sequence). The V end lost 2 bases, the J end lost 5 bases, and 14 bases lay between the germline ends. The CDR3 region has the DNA TGTGCCAGCAGCTTCAGCCATTTTTATGACGAGCAGTACTTC. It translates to CASSFSHFYDEQYF.

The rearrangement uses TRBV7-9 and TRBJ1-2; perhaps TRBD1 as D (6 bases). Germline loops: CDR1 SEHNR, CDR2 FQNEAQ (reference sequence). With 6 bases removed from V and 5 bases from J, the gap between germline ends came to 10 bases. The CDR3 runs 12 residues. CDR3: CASRAGVYGYTF. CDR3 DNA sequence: TGTGCCAGCAGGGCAGGGGTTTATGGCTACACCTTC.

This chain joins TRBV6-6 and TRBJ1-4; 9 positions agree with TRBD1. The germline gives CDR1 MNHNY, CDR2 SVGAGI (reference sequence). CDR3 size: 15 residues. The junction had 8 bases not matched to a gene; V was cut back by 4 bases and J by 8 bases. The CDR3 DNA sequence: TGTGCCAGCAGTTCAACAGGGGGCGTTGGGGAAAAACTGTTTTTT. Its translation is CASSSTGGVGEKLFF.

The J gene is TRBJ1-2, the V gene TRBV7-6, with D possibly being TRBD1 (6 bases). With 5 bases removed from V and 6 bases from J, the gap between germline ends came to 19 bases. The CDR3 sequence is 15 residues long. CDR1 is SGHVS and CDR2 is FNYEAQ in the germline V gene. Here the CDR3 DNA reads TGTGCCAGCAGCCCGCGACTGGACAGCTGGGATGGCTACACCTTC. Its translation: CASSPRLDSWDGYTF. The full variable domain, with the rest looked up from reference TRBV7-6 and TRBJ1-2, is GAGVSQSPRYKVTKRGQDVALRCDPISGHVSLYWYRQALGQGPEFLTYFNYEAQQDKSGLPNDRFSAERPEGSISTLTIQRTEQRDSAMYRCASSPRLDSWDGYTFGSGTRLTVV.

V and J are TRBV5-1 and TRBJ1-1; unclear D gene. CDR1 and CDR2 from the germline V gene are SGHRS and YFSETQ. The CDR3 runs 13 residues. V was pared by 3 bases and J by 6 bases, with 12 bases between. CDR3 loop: CASSSLRGSEAFF. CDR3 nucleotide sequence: TGCGCCAGCAGCTCCCTCCGGGGATCTGAAGCTTTCTTT.

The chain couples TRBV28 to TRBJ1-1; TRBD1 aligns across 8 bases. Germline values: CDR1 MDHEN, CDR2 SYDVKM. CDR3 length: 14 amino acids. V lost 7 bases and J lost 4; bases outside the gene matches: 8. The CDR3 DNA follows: TGTGCCAGCATTGAACAGGGGGGTCGCACTGAAGCTTTCTTT. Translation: CASIEQGGRTEAFF.

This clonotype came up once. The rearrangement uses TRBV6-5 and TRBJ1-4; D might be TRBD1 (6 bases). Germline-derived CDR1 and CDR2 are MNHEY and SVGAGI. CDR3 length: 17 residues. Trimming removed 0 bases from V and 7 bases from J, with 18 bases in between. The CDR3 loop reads CASSYSILGQTGEKLFF. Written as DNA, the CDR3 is TGTGCCAGCAGTTACTCGATTTTGGGACAAACGGGTGAAAAACTGTTTTTT.

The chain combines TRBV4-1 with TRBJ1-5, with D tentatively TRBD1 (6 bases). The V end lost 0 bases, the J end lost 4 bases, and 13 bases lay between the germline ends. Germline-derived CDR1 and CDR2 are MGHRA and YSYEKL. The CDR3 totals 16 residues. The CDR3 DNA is TGCGCCAGCAGCCAAGATCTAGGGCAGGGGAATCAGCCCCAGCATTTT. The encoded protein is CASSQDLGQGNQPQHF.

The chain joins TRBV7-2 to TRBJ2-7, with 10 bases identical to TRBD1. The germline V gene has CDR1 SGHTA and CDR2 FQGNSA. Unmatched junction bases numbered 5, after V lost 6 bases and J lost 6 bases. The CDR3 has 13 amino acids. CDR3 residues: CASRRTGGSEQYF. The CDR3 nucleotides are TGTGCCAGCAGACGGACAGGGGGGAGCGAGCAGTACTTC.